This T cell receptor (beta chain) was identified during a study of T-cell reconstitution after alpha-beta-depleted transplantation in children. For TCRbeta, the library was prepared with unique molecular identifiers. TCRdb passed the PCR reads through MiXCR, listing each CDR3 protein once. The sample comprises 220,000 or so distinct CDR3 sequences, less than 9% of which are singletons, and 6% to 7% rests with the top ten. This clonotype appeared once. Its antigen is still unknown. Points from the study as a whole: Hyperexpanded clones declined; after one year, newly produced T cells mostly supplied diversity.

The CDR3 contains 15 residues. The V gene lost 1 base and the J gene lost 3 bases, with 11 bases spanning the gap. Germline CDR1 reads SGDLS; CDR2 reads YYNGEE. The material sequenced was PBMCs, mostly from graft donor cells, taken 180 days after TCRalphabeta/CD19-depleted stem cell transplant. The sequence was collected from a male patient aged 10 to 17 who had a stem cell transplant for acute lymphoblastic leukemia, so the T cells may come from the graft donor. The chain employs TRBV9 and TRBJ2-1, with D perhaps TRBD2 (5 bases). For the CDR3, the DNA is TGTGCCAGCAGCGTATCCGGGATTGTCTACAATGAGCAGTTCTTC. Its translation: CASSVSGIVYNEQFF.